The TCR beta chain described here comes from a study of T cells in localized non-small cell lung cancer. Study observations and caveats: Turning up in adjacent lung were a median about 56 of the top 100 tumor clones. Uninvolved adjacent lung showed peak T cell clonality, exceeding tumor.

As to this clone: Antigen specificity is unknown.

The method was immunoSEQ multiplex PCR; TCRdb's version includes in-frame clones alone and lacks a portion of them. Here the sample spans under 40,000 clones, around 80% being singletons. The CDR3 loop spans 14 amino acids. Germline loops: CDR1 SGHRS, CDR2 YFSETQ. V lost 5 bases, J lost 2 bases, and 6 bases stayed unmatched. The clonotype comes from a male donor at least 60 years old with stage III squamous cell lung carcinoma. V usage is TRBV5-1 and J usage is TRBJ1-1; 7 positions match TRBD1. The sequenced sample was peripheral blood, obtained before any cancer treatment. The CDR3 DNA is TGCGCCAGCAGAATTGTAGGGGGCAACACTGAAGCTTTCTTT. Its translation: CASRIVGGNTEAFF.